The next 10 T cell receptor beta chains were all read from a single sample in a study of tumor and adjacent non-tumor tissue in lung cancer. Three rounds of nested PCR, following a modified ARM-PCR protocol, produced the TCRbeta library. TCRdb reprocessed the multiplex PCR reads with MiXCR, giving one entry per CDR3 protein. The repertoire holds tens of thousands of distinct CDR3 sequences, with roughly 75% as singletons. The template was RNA from unsorted bulk tissue. The normal lung tissue was taken more than 3 cm from the tumor edge. The sequencing input was distant non-tumor lung tissue. The source is a woman aged 45-59 years with non-small cell lung cancer.

A note on this clonotype: The junction departs from germline at one end; a sequencing error may be responsible. The rearrangement links TRBV12-3 or TRBV12-4 to TRBJ2-1, with D perhaps matching TRBD2 (6 bases). The CDR3 spans 20 residues. CDR3 amino acids: CTSLPGVGSSGRSSYNEQFF. The CDR3 region has the DNA TGTACCAGCCTCCCGGGAGTCGGTTCCTCGGGTAGAAGTTCCTACAATGAGCAGTTCTTC.

As regards this clonotype: A read error may account for a junction end that differs from germline. The V call is TRBV11-2, the J call TRBJ2-1; 9 bases line up with TRBD2. This CDR3 has 15 amino acids. Germline V CDR1 and CDR2: SGHAT, FQNNGV. The CDR3 region has the DNA TGTGCCAGCAGCCGGGCTAGCGGGAATTGCAATGAACAGTTCTTC. The encoded protein is CASSRASGNCNEQFF. Supplemented by reference TRBV11-2 and TRBJ2-1, the full variable domain reads EAGVAQSPRYKIIEKRQSVAFWCNPISGHATLYWYQQILGQGPKLLIQFQNNGVVDDSQLPKDRFSAERLKGVDSTLKIQPAKLEDSAVYLCASSRASGNCNEQFFGPGTRLTVL.

As to this clonotype: Since a much larger clone is just one base distant, this may be a read error. The V and J genes are TRBV12-3 or TRBV12-4 and TRBJ1-5; unclear D gene. The CDR3 consists of 15 residues. Trimming removed 5 bases at V and 4 bases at J, with 15 bases between. CDR3 nucleotides: TGTGCCAGCAGTCCTGACGGGGTTACAAATCAGCCCCAGCATTTT. It encodes CASSPDGVTNQPQHF.

Details on this clonotype: At one end the junction does not follow the germline gene, possibly because of a read error. V usage is TRBV6-2 or TRBV6-3 and J usage is TRBJ1-5; weak D call: TRBD1 (6 bases). This CDR3 comprises 14 residues. CDR1 and CDR2 (germline): MNHEY, SVGEGT. The DNA for the CDR3 is TGTGCCAGTAGACCGGGGGGCGCGAATCATCCCCAGCATTTT. Amino acids: CASRPGGANHPQHF.

The CDR3 nucleotides are TGTGTTAACGGACAGTACGAGCAGTACTTC. Its translation: CVNGQYEQYF. The chain carries TRBV6-1 and TRBJ2-7; a possible D gene is TRBD1 (6 bases). The CDR3 length is 10 residues. Germline V CDR1 and CDR2: MNHNS, SASEGT.

Comments on this clonotype: One junction end does not reproduce the germline sequence, and a read error may be involved. The V gene is TRBV6-5, the J gene TRBJ2-5; D not certain. The germline gives CDR1 MNHEY, CDR2 SVGAGI. The CDR3 spans 13 residues. The CDR3 loop reads CASSQQGRVTQYF. The CDR3 nucleotides are TGTGCCAGCAGCCAACAAGGCCGGGTGACCCAATACTTC.

This clonotype was picked up one time. The junction and the germline gene differ at one end; a read error may be behind it. The gene calls are TRBV11-1 and TRBJ2-7; no reliable D call. This CDR3 contains 14 residues. CDR1 is SGHAT, CDR2 FQDESV, per germline (reference sequence). The CDR3 DNA follows: TGTTCCAGCAGCCCCGAAGGGTCTGTTTACGAGCAGTACTTC. It is translated as CSSSPEGSVYEQYF.

This clonotype appeared many times. The chain employs TRBV24-1 and TRBJ2-7, with 12 bases lining up with TRBD1. Germline V gene data show CDR1 as KGHDR and CDR2 as SFDVKD. The CDR3 length is 16 residues. J was trimmed by 7 bases and V by 3 bases; bases with no gene match: 9. CDR3 DNA sequence: TGTGCCACCAGTGATCAACCGGGACAGGGGGCGGGTGAGCAGTACTTC. This codes for CATSDQPGQGAGEQYF.

In the case of this clonotype: A read error may explain this, as a much larger clone is one base away. The chain couples TRBV28 to TRBJ2-6; the D is unclear. The V gene's germline CDR1 is MDHEN and CDR2 SYDVKM. The CDR3 is 17 amino acids. V was cut by 7 bases and J by 2 bases, with 18 bases left in between. CDR3 sequence reads: CASMSGSMSAGANVLTF. For the CDR3, the DNA is TGTGCCAGCATGTCAGGCAGTATGTCTGCTGGGGCCAACGTCCTGACTTTC.

A remark on this clonotype: Its ends do not fully match the called genes, so a read error is possible. This chain uses TRBV11-3 with TRBJ2-7; tentative D call: TRBD1 (5 bases). The CDR3 has 15 amino acids. The germline CDR1 and CDR2 sequences are SGHNT and YENEEA. CDR3 bases: TGTGCCAGCAACTTAGCCACAGGACCAACATACGAGCAGTACTTC. Encoded protein: CASNLATGPTYEQYF.